These T cell receptor beta chains were read from a single sample in a study of T cells in Graves' hyperthyroidism and ophthalmopathy. A single record per CDR3 protein comes from TCRdb applying MiXCR to the multiplex PCR reads. The table records about 520,000 distinct CDR3 sequences, roughly a quarter of them present only once. The sequenced sample consisted of blood. The receptors originated from a woman aged 25 to 45 with Graves' ophthalmopathy. Each CDR3 is given with its conserved first and last residue. A D gene is named only where the DNA matches it firmly. Expanded clones get a size class; other rows say once, few or many, or leave the size out.

size: many
V: TRBV15
D: TRBD1
J: TRBJ2-4
DNA: TGTGCCACCAGCAGAGGCGACAGGGGAGACATTCAGTACTTC
CDR3: CATSRGDRGDIQYF

size: many
V: TRBV29-1
D: .
J: TRBJ1-2
DNA: TGCAGCGTTGAAGAGAATAGGAACTATGGCTACACCTTC
CDR3: CSVEENRNYGYTF

size: many
V: TRBV12-3/TRBV12-4
D: TRBD1
J: TRBJ1-2
DNA: TGTGCCAGCAGTTTCAGGGGTAGGGGGCTACTCCCCCTCTATGGCTACACCTTC
CDR3: CASSFRGRGLLPLYGYTF

size: many
V: TRBV12-3/TRBV12-4
D: TRBD1
J: TRBJ1-2
DNA: TGTGCCAGCAGTTTTAGGCGGACAGGGTTCTATGGCTACACCTTC
CDR3: CASSFRRTGFYGYTF

size: many
V: TRBV7-2
D: .
J: TRBJ1-2
DNA: TGTGCCAGCAGCCCTCAGGTGCTCTATGGCTACACCTTC
CDR3: CASSPQVLYGYTF

size: many
V: TRBV20-1
D: .
J: TRBJ2-7
DNA: TGCAGTGCCCTATCCTACGAGCAGTACTTC
CDR3: CSALSYEQYF

size: many
V: TRBV27
D: TRBD1
J: TRBJ2-5
DNA: TGTGCCAGCAGTTCCGGGACAGGGCTGGAGACCCAGTACTTC
CDR3: CASSSGTGLETQYF

size: many
V: TRBV6-5
D: .
J: TRBJ1-2
DNA: TGTGCCAGCAGTTACTCGGGCGAGGGCCCCTATGGCTACACCTTC
CDR3: CASSYSGEGPYGYTF

size: few
V: TRBV11-2
D: .
J: TRBJ1-1
DNA: TGTGCCAGCAGCTTAGCGGTCCAGGGTGGTGCTTTCTTT
CDR3: CASSLAVQGGAFF

size: .
V: TRBV7-9
D: TRBD2
J: TRBJ2-7
DNA: TGTGCCAGCACCCAGGGGGGAGCTCTAGCGGGGGAGCAGTACTTC
CDR3: CASTQGGALAGEQYF

size: many
V: TRBV12-3/TRBV12-4
D: .
J: TRBJ1-2
DNA: TGTGCCAGCAGCCCGGAGGGAGGCTTCTATGGCTACACCTTC
CDR3: CASSPEGGFYGYTF

size: once
V: TRBV20-1
D: .
J: TRBJ1-1
DNA: TGCAGTCCTAAGGTGGTGGAGGTGAACACTGAAGCTTTCTTT
CDR3: CSPKVVEVNTEAFF

size: many
V: TRBV19
D: .
J: TRBJ1-1
DNA: TGTGCCAGTAGTGACCCGGGGCGCGGGAACACTGAAGCTTTCTTT
CDR3: CASSDPGRGNTEAFF

size: .
V: TRBV6-2/TRBV6-3
D: TRBD2
J: TRBJ2-2
DNA: TGTGCCAGCAGTTACTCCACCGGACTAGCGGGCTACACCGGGGAGCTGTTTTTT
CDR3: CASSYSTGLAGYTGELFF

size: many
V: TRBV12-3/TRBV12-4
D: .
J: TRBJ1-1
DNA: TGTGCCAGCAGTTACGAGATCGGGGGTAACACTGAAGCTTTCTTT
CDR3: CASSYEIGGNTEAFF

size: many
V: TRBV6-5
D: .
J: TRBJ2-7
DNA: TGTGCCAGCAGCTCTGGACAGACCCCCTACGAGCAGTACTTC
CDR3: CASSSGQTPYEQYF

size: .
V: TRBV30
D: .
J: TRBJ2-7
DNA: TGTGCCTGGAAACCTACAGGCTCCTACGAGCAGTACTTC
CDR3: CAWKPTGSYEQYF

size: many
V: TRBV13
D: .
J: TRBJ1-1
DNA: TGTGCCAGCAGCCCTGGACGGTACACTGAAGCTTTCTTT
CDR3: CASSPGRYTEAFF

size: many
V: TRBV10-3
D: TRBD1
J: TRBJ2-7
DNA: TGTGCCATCAGTATTGGACAGGGGGGATACGAGCAGTACTTC
CDR3: CAISIGQGGYEQYF

size: many
V: TRBV2
D: .
J: TRBJ1-5
DNA: TGTGCCAGCAGTCCGACAGGCAACGCTAATCAGCCCCAGCATTTT
CDR3: CASSPTGNANQPQHF

size: .
V: TRBV9
D: TRBD1
J: TRBJ2-5
DNA: TGTGCCAGCAGCGTAGATGGGACAGAGTGGGAGACCCAGTACTTC
CDR3: CASSVDGTEWETQYF

size: many
V: TRBV6-2/TRBV6-3
D: TRBD2
J: TRBJ2-7
DNA: TGTGCCAGCAGTTACTCAGCTAGCGGGGGGGCCTTCTCCTACGAGCAGTACTTC
CDR3: CASSYSASGGAFSYEQYF

size: few
V: TRBV7-2
D: .
J: TRBJ1-6
DNA: TGTGCCACCGGGGAGGGAACTAATTCACCCCTCCACTTT
CDR3: CATGEGTNSPLHF